This note documents a single TCR beta chain sequence. Antigen unknown. Method: immunoSEQ multiplex PCR; TCRdb's copy keeps in-frame clones and lacks some. The sample lists approximately 100,000 clones, approximately 58% occurring once. The sample is drawn from a study of cytotoxic CD8 clonotypes in ibrutinib-treated CLL. Study details: When averaged across all of the samples, the counts came to 255,043 productive templates and 80,000 to 100,000 productive rearrangements. The study's findings and limits: Rare overall, public clonotypes shrank or held steady under therapy.

Per germline, CDR1 LNHDA and CDR2 SQIVND (reference sequence). The CDR3 is 14 residues long. Deletions cut 3 bases from V and 8 bases from J, with 14 bases between. The input for sequencing was PBMCs, taken after 24 months of ibrutinib treatment. The clonotype comes from a human donor with chronic lymphocytic leukemia. V usage is TRBV19 and J usage is TRBJ2-1; TRBD2 is a possible D gene (7 bases). The CDR3 DNA is TGTGCCAGTAGTATCGGGGGGCCCAAACATGAGCAGTTCTTC. Its translation is CASSIGGPKHEQFF.